This TCR beta chain was documented in a study of response to subunit inactivated influenza vaccine. Study conclusions and caveats: The authors suggested that few new T cells are recruited per seasonal influenza vaccination.

In this sample, this clonotype turned up a few times. The antigen remains unidentified. TCRdb reanalysed the RT-PCR reads using MiXCR and keeps one entry per CDR3 protein. Of roughly 650,000 distinct CDR3 sequences in the sample, approximately 15% are singletons; the top ten hold 6.5% to 8%. The CDR3 spans 14 residues. Germline V lookup: CDR1 SGDLS, CDR2 YYNGEE. Trimming took 2 bases from V and 4 from J, leaving 7 bases between them. The chain is built from TRBV9 and TRBJ2-6; no clear D. This sample comprised PBMCs from blood, obtained 14 days before vaccination. This clonotype was obtained from a man in his fifties who received an inactivated influenza vaccine. The chain's CDR3 is CASSVSTGANVLTF. The CDR3 DNA reads as TGTGCCAGCAGCGTCTCGACCGGGGCCAACGTCCTGACTTTC. Together with reference TRBV9 and TRBJ2-6, the CDR3 gives the full variable domain: DSGVTQTPKHLITATGQRVTLRCSPRSGDLSVYWYQQSLDQGLQFLIQYYNGEERAKGNILERFSAQQFPDLHSELNLSSLELGDSALYFCASSVSTGANVLTFGAGSRLTVL.